These T cell receptor beta chains were read from a single sample in a study of cytomegalovirus exposure and HLA in healthy donors. Only in-frame clones appear in the TCRdb table, and some are missing; sequencing was by immunoSEQ multiplex PCR. Of 110,000 to 150,000 clones listed, roughly 90% are singletons. Sequenced: PBMCs. These TCRs come from a young man in good health and CMV-seronegative. CDR3s include the opening cysteine and the closing phenylalanine or tryptophan. D genes are given only for firm matches. Rows give clone size only sometimes, using once, few, many, or a class for an expanded clone.

d_call	clone_size	v_call	j_call	cdr3_aa	cdr3_nt
TRBD2	NA	TRBV7-2	TRBJ2-3	CASSLSGDSTDTQYF	TGTGCCAGCAGCTTAAGCGGGGATAGCACAGATACGCAGTATTTT
NA	NA	TRBV7-8	TRBJ1-1	CASSSIGRVLSTEAFF	TGTGCCAGCAGCTCAATTGGGAGGGTCTTGAGCACTGAAGCTTTCTTT
NA	few	TRBV27	TRBJ1-1	CASSGPTTEAFF	TGTGCCAGCAGTGGTCCTACGACTGAAGCTTTCTTT
NA	NA	TRBV11-2	TRBJ1-2	CASSLDPIRNYGYTF	TGTGCCAGCAGCTTAGACCCCATCAGAAACTATGGCTACACCTTC
NA	NA	TRBV2	TRBJ1-4	CASSSGHQNEKLFF	TGTGCCAGCAGTTCGGGACACCAGAATGAAAAACTGTTTTTT
TRBD2	once	TRBV7-2	TRBJ2-1	CASSLASSGGYNEQFF	TGTGCCAGCAGCTTAGCATCTAGCGGGGGATACAATGAGCAGTTCTTC
NA	few	TRBV29-1	TRBJ1-1	CSGLARANTEAFF	TGCAGCGGACTGGCCCGTGCTAACACTGAAGCTTTCTTT
TRBD2	NA	TRBV11-2	TRBJ2-1	CASTPGTSGEQFF	TGTGCCAGCACCCCGGGGACTAGCGGTGAGCAGTTCTTC
NA	once	TRBV6-5	TRBJ2-1	CASSYGTSGEQFF	TGTGCCAGCAGTTACGGAACCTCGGGTGAGCAGTTCTTC
TRBD1	NA	TRBV7-9	TRBJ1-1	CASSWAGTGDTEAFF	TGTGCCAGCAGCTGGGCCGGGACAGGGGACACTGAAGCTTTCTTT